Listed below are T cell receptor beta chains from one sample, sequenced in a study of T cells after yellow fever vaccination. Via MiXCR, TCRdb re-called the 5' RACE reads, giving one row per CDR3 protein. The sample has around 600,000 distinct CDR3 sequences, 9% to 15% seen once. Sample: PBMCs, taken on the day of the yellow fever booster vaccination. Every receptor here comes from a man aged 25 to 45 who received the YFV17D yellow fever vaccine. CDR3s include the opening cysteine and the closing phenylalanine or tryptophan. D genes are given only for firm matches. A clone size is listed for some rows: how often the clone was seen (once, few, many), or a class if it is expanded.

J,size,V,D,DNA,CDR3
TRBJ2-2,-,TRBV20-1,TRBD1,TGCAGTGCTAGGGGACAGGACACCGCGGGGGAGCTGTTTTTT,CSARGQDTAGELFF
TRBJ2-2,-,TRBV7-9,-,TGTGCCAGCGAGGAGGGTCACACCGGGGAGCTGTTTTTT,CASEEGHTGELFF
TRBJ2-4,few,TRBV4-1,-,TGCGCCAGCAGCCAAGACCCCAAGGAGGCACTAGCCAAAAACATTCAGTACTTC,CASSQDPKEALAKNIQYF
TRBJ2-1,-,TRBV7-2,TRBD2,TGTGCCAGCAGCTTAGTGAGCGGGAGTGGAGGTGAGCAGTTCTTC,CASSLVSGSGGEQFF
TRBJ2-7,few,TRBV6-1,-,TGTGCCAGCAGAGGACCCCCCTTATACGAGCAGTACTTC,CASRGPPLYEQYF
TRBJ1-2,few,TRBV27,TRBD1,TGTGCCAGCAGAGCCCCAGGACAGGGGAACTATGGCTACACCTTC,CASRAPGQGNYGYTF
TRBJ1-1,-,TRBV7-9,-,TGTGCCAGCAGCTTAGGGGATGGGGGCCGCACTGAAGCTTTCTTT,CASSLGDGGRTEAFF
TRBJ2-7,-,TRBV5-6,-,TGTGCCAGCACCAATCTCGTTAAGGGGGGGGGTTACGAGCAGTACTTC,CASTNLVKGGGYEQYF
TRBJ2-1,few,TRBV7-9,-,TGTGCCAGCAGCTTAGGTGCAGGCATCCCCTCCTACAATGAGCAGTTCTTC,CASSLGAGIPSYNEQFF
TRBJ1-4,-,TRBV29-1,-,TGCAGCGTGGAGGCGGCAGAAAATGAAAAACTGTTTTTT,CSVEAAENEKLFF
TRBJ2-3,few,TRBV6-5,TRBD2,TGTGCCAGCAGTTACTCGACTAGCGGGATCGGGGATACGCAGTATTTT,CASSYSTSGIGDTQYF
TRBJ2-3,-,TRBV28,TRBD2,TGTGCCAGCACCCCTTGGGCTAGCGGGAGGACCTCAGATACGCAGTATTTT,CASTPWASGRTSDTQYF
TRBJ2-7,few,TRBV7-6,TRBD2,TGTGCCAGCAGCGTGACTAGCGAGGGCTACGAGCAGTACTTC,CASSVTSEGYEQYF
TRBJ1-2,few,TRBV6-2/TRBV6-3,-,TGTGCCAGCTCCCCTGGGGACTCAAGTCGGACCTTC,CASSPGDSSRTF
TRBJ2-5,few,TRBV25-1,-,TGTGCCAGCAGTGACCCGGGACTCCTACAAGAGACCCAGTACTTC,CASSDPGLLQETQYF
TRBJ2-3,once,TRBV4-3,TRBD2,TGCGCCAGCAGCCAAGATAGGCTAGCGGGAGGGCCACGGCCGGATACGCAGTATTTT,CASSQDRLAGGPRPDTQYF
TRBJ1-4,few,TRBV4-3,-,TGCGCCAGCAGCCAAAACGCGGGCAGAACTACTGAAAAACTGTTTTTT,CASSQNAGRTTEKLFF
TRBJ2-2,-,TRBV24-1,TRBD1,TGTGCCACCTGTTATTCAAAAGTCCGGGACAGGGTTGTTTTGAACACCGGGGAGCTGTTTTTT,CATCYSKVRDRVVLNTGELFF
TRBJ2-1,few,TRBV19,TRBD2,TGTGCCAGTAGTACACGCGGGGGCGGGAGGGCCTCCTACAATGAGCAGTTCTTC,CASSTRGGGRASYNEQFF
TRBJ2-7,few,TRBV2,TRBD1,TGTGCCAGCAGGGCGACAGGGAACGAGCAGTACTTC,CASRATGNEQYF
TRBJ2-7,few,TRBV15,-,TGTGCCACCAGCAGGAGTCTAGCGTCGACCTACGAGCAGTACTTC,CATSRSLASTYEQYF
TRBJ2-1,-,TRBV28,TRBD2,TGTGCCAGCAGTTTGGCCGGGACTAGCTTTTCCGATGAGCAGTTCTTC,CASSLAGTSFSDEQFF
TRBJ1-5,many,TRBV20-1,-,TGCAGTGTGAGTCCCGGCAATCAGCCCCAGCATTTT,CSVSPGNQPQHF
TRBJ2-3,-,TRBV7-2,-,TGTGCCAGCAGCCTCTTGGCGGGTTTCGGCACAGATACGCAGTATTTT,CASSLLAGFGTDTQYF
TRBJ2-1,few,TRBV4-1,-,TGCGCCAGCAGCCAAGATCCCCCCAGCGGCGAGGGCGTTGAGCAGTTCTTC,CASSQDPPSGEGVEQFF
TRBJ1-1,few,TRBV5-6,-,TGTGCCAGCAGCTTGAGGGATCTGAACACTGAAGCTTTCTTT,CASSLRDLNTEAFF
TRBJ2-1,-,TRBV29-1,TRBD2,TGCAGCGTTGAGAGGGGAGCCGGGACTAAATCTGGGGGGCAGTTCTTC,CSVERGAGTKSGGQFF
TRBJ2-3,few,TRBV20-1,TRBD1,TGCAGTGCTAGGGACCGGGACAGGGCCACAGATACGCAGTATTTT,CSARDRDRATDTQYF
TRBJ2-3,-,TRBV6-1,TRBD1,TGTGCCAGCAGCGATTACGGGACAGGGCGGCATACGCAGTATTTT,CASSDYGTGRHTQYF
TRBJ2-7,few,TRBV12-3/TRBV12-4,TRBD1,TGTGCCAGCAGTACCGGGACAGGGTTCCACGAGCAGTACTTC,CASSTGTGFHEQYF
TRBJ2-3,many,TRBV12-3/TRBV12-4,-,TGTGCCAGCAGTTTATCAACAGGAGATACGCAGTATTTT,CASSLSTGDTQYF
TRBJ2-2,-,TRBV29-1,-,TGCAGCGTCGACGGGAACACCGGGGAGCTGTTTTTT,CSVDGNTGELFF
TRBJ2-3,-,TRBV4-3,-,TGCGCCAGCAGCCAAGCTTTGGGGCTTGACACAGATACGCAGTATTTT,CASSQALGLDTDTQYF
TRBJ2-3,-,TRBV11-2,-,TGTGCCAGCAATCTAGAGGGGTTCACAGATACGCAGTATTTT,CASNLEGFTDTQYF
TRBJ2-5,-,TRBV5-1,-,TGCGCCAGCAGCTGGACACGACAAGAGACCCAGTACTTC,CASSWTRQETQYF
TRBJ2-1,few,TRBV14,TRBD2,TGTGCCAGCAGCCAATCGGAAGCGGGGTCCTACAATGAGCAGTTCTTC,CASSQSEAGSYNEQFF
TRBJ1-1,-,TRBV30,-,TGTGCCTGGAGGGGGCTGGGGGTAAACACTGAAGCTTTCTTT,CAWRGLGVNTEAFF
TRBJ2-2,-,TRBV29-1,TRBD1,TGCAGCGCAATCGGACAGGGGAACACCGGGGAGCTGTTTTTT,CSAIGQGNTGELFF
TRBJ2-1,few,TRBV6-1,TRBD2,TGTGCCAGCAGTGAAACGGGACTAGCGTACAATGAGCAGTTCTTC,CASSETGLAYNEQFF